This T cell receptor (beta chain) comes out of a study of Ad26.COV2.S vaccination and SARS-CoV-2 variants. Overall study context: This donor came from the COV1001 trial of Ad26.COV2.S. Recipients of Ad26.COV2.S got it intramuscularly, once or twice 56 days apart.

Only in-frame clones appear in the TCRdb table, and some are missing; sequencing was by immunoSEQ multiplex PCR. The table lists about 220,000 clones, 88% of them singletons. V gave up 0 bases and J gave up 7 bases, with 9 bases separating them. The V gene's germline CDR1 is LNHNV and CDR2 YYDKDF (reference sequence). This CDR3 is 13 amino acids long. Specified treatment: roughly 20 received Ad26.COV2.S at low or high dose, single or two shots; about five received placebo; per-sample allocation not given. Collection of the samples took place on day 63 after the first injection of vaccine or placebo. It was an adult aged 18-55 years in Boston who was the donor. Wuhan-strain SARS-CoV-2 spike was expressed by the Ad26 vector that made up the vaccine.

The source material was peripheral blood, sampled in a trial of Ad26.COV2.S vaccine versus placebo. The clonotype was recovered from a person aged 18-60 years who received the Ad26.COV2.S COVID-19 vaccine or a placebo. The V and J genes are TRBV15 and TRBJ1-1, with unresolved D. In DNA form, the CDR3 reads TGTGCCACCAGCAGAGATCAGGCACTTGAAGCTTTCTTT. Protein product: CATSRDQALEAFF.